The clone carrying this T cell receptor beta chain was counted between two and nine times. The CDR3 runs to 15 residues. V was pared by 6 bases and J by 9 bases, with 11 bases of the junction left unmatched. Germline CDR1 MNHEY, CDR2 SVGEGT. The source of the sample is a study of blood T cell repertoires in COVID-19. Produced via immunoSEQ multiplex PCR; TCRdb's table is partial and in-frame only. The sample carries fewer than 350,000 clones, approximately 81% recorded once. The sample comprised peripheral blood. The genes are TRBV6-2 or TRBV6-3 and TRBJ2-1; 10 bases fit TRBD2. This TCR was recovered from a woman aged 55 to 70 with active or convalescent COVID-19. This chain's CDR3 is CASSQTSGAGGEQFF. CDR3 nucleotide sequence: TGTGCCAGCAGCCAAACTAGCGGGGCCGGGGGTGAGCAGTTCTTC.